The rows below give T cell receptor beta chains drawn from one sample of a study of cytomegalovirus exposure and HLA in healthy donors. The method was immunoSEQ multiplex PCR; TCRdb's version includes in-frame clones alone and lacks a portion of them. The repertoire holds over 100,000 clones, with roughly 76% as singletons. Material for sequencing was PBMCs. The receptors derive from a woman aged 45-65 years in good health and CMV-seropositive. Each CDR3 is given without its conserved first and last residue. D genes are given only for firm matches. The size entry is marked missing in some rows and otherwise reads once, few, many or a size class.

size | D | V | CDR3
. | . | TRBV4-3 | ASSQGGTSNTGELF
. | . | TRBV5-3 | ARSPFTDTQY
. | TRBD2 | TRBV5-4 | ASSLLGSRGGSGANVLT
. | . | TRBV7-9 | ASSYQGFYNEQF
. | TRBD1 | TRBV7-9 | ASSLGTGGAGANVLT
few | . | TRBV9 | ASSVGGGSTGELF
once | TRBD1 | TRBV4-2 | ASSQDLRTGVNYT
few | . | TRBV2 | ASSDIWRDANEQF
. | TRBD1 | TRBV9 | ASSPQTGKNTGELF
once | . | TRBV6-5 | ASSLTSGRTEKLF
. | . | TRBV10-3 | AIETGLGYGYT
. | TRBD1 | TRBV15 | ATSSGTGGKQPQH
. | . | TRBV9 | ASSVALGQRPSNTEAF
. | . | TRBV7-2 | ASSLSPAKNIQY
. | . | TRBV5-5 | ASSLGPPGEQF
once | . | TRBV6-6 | ASSPRGDEQY
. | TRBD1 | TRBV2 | ASRPGQGLSGNTIY
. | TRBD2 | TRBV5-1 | ASSLAGGETMEQF
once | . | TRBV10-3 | AISGLRQALSGNTIY
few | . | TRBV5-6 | ASSNRQVLTDTQY
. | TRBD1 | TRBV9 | ASSVGGQLQETQY
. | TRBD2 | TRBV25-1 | ASSDLAARAFRDVQY
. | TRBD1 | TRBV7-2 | ASSQTLGQGAYEQY
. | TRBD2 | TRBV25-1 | ASRGREETQY
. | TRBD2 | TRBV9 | ASSVDGTSVVF
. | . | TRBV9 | ASSTGPTDTQY
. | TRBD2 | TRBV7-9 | ASSFAGGGEETQY
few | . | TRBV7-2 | ASSLILSGSYNEQF
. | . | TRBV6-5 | ASRLTMNTEAF
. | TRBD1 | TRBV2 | ASSQHDRVHEQY
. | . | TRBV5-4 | ASSPPGQQETQY
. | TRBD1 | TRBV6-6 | ASSPTGVSPLH
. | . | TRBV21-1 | ASSPEEERYGYT
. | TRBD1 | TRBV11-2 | ASSHRQGSTEAF
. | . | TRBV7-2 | ASSLGTIPDTQY
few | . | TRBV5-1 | ASSLVGVNTDTQY
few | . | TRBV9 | ASSPYRDSGNTIY
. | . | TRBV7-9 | ASSLTAYEQY
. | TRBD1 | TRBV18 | ASSPEPGGYGYT
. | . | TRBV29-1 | SVRTGDYNSPLH
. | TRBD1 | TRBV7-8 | ASSGSRGSSNQPQH
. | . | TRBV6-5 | ASSNPSAYEQY
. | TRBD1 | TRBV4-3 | ASSQEGPGQGGGEQY
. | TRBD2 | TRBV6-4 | ASRSRGLTSGSYEQY
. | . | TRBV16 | ASSNPYRARQTQY
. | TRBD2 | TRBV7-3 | ASSLRLAGSTDTQY
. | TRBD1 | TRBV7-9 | ASSPGGRGGMNTEAF